This TCR beta chain emerged from a study of a mutant IDH1 vaccine in newly diagnosed glioma. Measured with immunoSEQ multiplex PCR; TCRdb has only the in-frame clones, and not every one. The top ten hold 5.4% of the sample, which has some 58,000 clones, around 81% seen once. A note on this clone: Its specificity is unknown.

Time point denoted: week 35, safety follow-up. Every vaccination contained 300 ug of the mutant IDH1 20-mer peptide and was paired with topical imiquimod. There were new WHO grade 3 or 4 astrocytomas in the donors, and these were IDH1-mutant and ATRX-lost. Trimming left V 5 bases short and J 4 bases short, with 13 bases between. This CDR3 has 14 amino acids. CDR1 is SGHVS and CDR2 is FQNEAQ in the germline V gene. This chain links TRBV7-8 with TRBJ2-3; D is possibly TRBD2 (5 bases). Sequencing used PBMCs, obtained from a glioma patient whose treatment included an IDH1 peptide vaccine. This clonotype was obtained from a man aged 35 to 55 with glioma. The CDR3 spells CASSPRRGPDTQYF. DNA for the CDR3: TGTGCCAGCAGCCCCCGGCGAGGGCCAGATACGCAGTATTTT.